The 5 T cell receptor beta chains reported below all come from one sample, sequenced in a study of cytomegalovirus exposure and HLA in healthy donors. A multiplex PCR was run with 60 Vbeta primers and 13 Jbeta primers. TCRdb's copy holds only in-frame clones and misses some; the assay was immunoSEQ multiplex PCR. Among 100,000 to 150,000 clones listed, over 70% were seen once. The specimen sequenced was PBMCs. These receptors were taken from a man in his late teens or twenties in good health and CMV-seropositive.

Comments on this clone: The junction and the germline gene differ at one end; a read error may be behind it. The J gene is TRBJ1-1, the V gene TRBV15, with D uncertain. There are 13 residues in the CDR3. In germline, CDR1 is LNHNV, CDR2 YYDKDF (reference sequence). The CDR3 nucleotides read TGTGCCACCAGCCGAGACACTAACGCTGAAGCTTTCTTT. As protein: CATSRDTNAEAFF.

The J gene is TRBJ2-7, the V gene TRBV19, with D hard to call. CDR1 and CDR2 (germline): LNHDA, SQIVND (reference sequence). The CDR3 totals 13 residues. V dropped 3 bases and J dropped 4 bases, with 10 bases sitting between them. In DNA, the CDR3 is TGTGCCAGTAGTATCTCCGGTGTATACGAGCAGTACTTC. The encoded protein is CASSISGVYEQYF.

This clone has a count of ten or more. The chain carries TRBV11-2 and TRBJ2-2; tentative D call: TRBD2 (6 bases). V was trimmed by 4 bases and J by 3 bases, leaving 15 bases between them. The CDR3 sequence is 16 residues long. Germline lookup yields CDR1 SGHAT and CDR2 FQNNGV. CDR3 sequence: CASSSGGRKDTGELFF. DNA of the CDR3: TGTGCCAGCAGCTCCGGGGGTCGGAAGGACACCGGGGAGCTGTTTTTT.

CDR3 nucleotides: TGTGCTAGTGGACCAGACAGCACCGCATATTCACCCCTCCACTTT. Its translation is CASGPDSTAYSPLHF. The V call is TRBV12-5, the J call TRBJ1-6; a possible D gene is TRBD1 (5 bases). The germline CDR1 and CDR2 sequences are LGHNT and FRNRAP. Trimming left V 6 bases short and J 8 bases short, with 17 bases between. This CDR3 has 15 amino acids.

The chain couples TRBV7-9 to TRBJ2-3; no clear D gene. The CDR3 runs to 18 residues. Germline CDR1 and CDR2: SEHNR and FQNEAQ (reference sequence). V was pared by 4 bases and J by 2 bases, with 22 bases between. This chain's CDR3 is CASSYPIIGAQITDTQYF. The CDR3 nucleotides are TGTGCCAGCAGCTACCCAATTATTGGAGCACAAATCACAGATACGCAGTATTTT.